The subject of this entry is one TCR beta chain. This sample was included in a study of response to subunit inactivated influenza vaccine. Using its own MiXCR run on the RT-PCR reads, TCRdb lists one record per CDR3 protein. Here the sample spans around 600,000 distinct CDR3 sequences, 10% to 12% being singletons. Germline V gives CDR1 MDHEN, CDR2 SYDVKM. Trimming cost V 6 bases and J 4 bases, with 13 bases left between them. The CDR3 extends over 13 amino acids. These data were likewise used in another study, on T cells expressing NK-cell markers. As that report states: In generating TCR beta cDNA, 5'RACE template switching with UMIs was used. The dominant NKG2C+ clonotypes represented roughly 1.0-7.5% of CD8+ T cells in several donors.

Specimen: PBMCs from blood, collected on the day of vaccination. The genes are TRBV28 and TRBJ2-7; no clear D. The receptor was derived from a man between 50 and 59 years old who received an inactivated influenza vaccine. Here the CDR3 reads CASRSQARYEQYF. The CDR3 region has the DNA TGTGCCAGCAGGAGCCAGGCCAGATACGAGCAGTACTTC.